The source of this T cell receptor beta chain is a study of T cell responses to AZD1222 COVID-19 vaccine. The study, taken as a whole, reports: Baseline seropositivity characterized only 5 to 7 AZD1222 recipients. Of spike-specific TCRs, nearly half reportedly target regions left unmutated in variants. Possibly, clonal diversity was underestimated; donors were largely white British and included more females.

Comments on this clone: The antigen remains unidentified.

Here immunoSEQ multiplex PCR was the method, and the copy in TCRdb shows in-frame clones only, minus some. The data contain tens of thousands of clones, about 89% of them singletons. The receptor was derived from an adult in good health. The specimen comprised peripheral blood, sampled on day 0 of MenACWY control vaccination.

CDR3 sequence (DNA): TGTGCCGTCGGGCGACAGGGTGGTGAGCAGTTCTTC. Protein sequence: CAVGRQGGEQFF. The chain combines TRBV24-1 with TRBJ2-1, with 7 bases fitting TRBD1. Germline values: CDR1 KGHDR, CDR2 SFDVKD. The CDR3 loop spans 12 amino acids. Trimming cost V 12 bases and J 9 bases; bases outside gene matches: 10.